A single sample gave rise to the 3 T cell receptor beta chains below, sequenced in a study of shared clonotypes between healthy human individuals. Measured with immunoSEQ multiplex PCR; TCRdb has only the in-frame clones, and not every one. The table lists approximately 2.1 million clones, just over 90% of them singletons. The sample taken for sequencing was naive CD4+ T cells from PBMCs. Indicated subset: CD45RA+ positively selected. These receptor sequences come from a man aged 18 to 30 in good health. Some clones in this sample may be carry-over from other donors' samples.

The V and J genes are TRBV5-1 and TRBJ2-1, with 13 bases that match TRBD2. The CDR3 length is 14 residues. V lost 4 bases to trimming and J lost 9 bases; unmatched junction nucleotides: 4. The V gene's germline CDR1 is SGHRS and CDR2 YFSETQ. The DNA of the CDR3 is TGCGCCAGCAGCAGGACTAGCGGGAGAGCTGAGCAGTTCTTC. Its translation: CASSRTSGRAEQFF.

This clone appeared a single time. The V and J genes are TRBV7-2 and TRBJ1-1; D is undetermined. V was trimmed by 1 base and J by 5 bases, leaving 11 bases between them. The CDR3 has 14 residues. Germline CDR1 is SGHTA and CDR2 is FQGNSA. The CDR3 nucleotides read TGTGCCAGCAGCTTAGTTGTGGGAACAACTGAAGCTTTCTTT. Translated: CASSLVVGTTEAFF.

The DNA of the CDR3 is TGTGCCAGCAGCTCCCGGACTAGCGGGAGTTCTTACGAGCAGTACTTC. Translation gives CASSSRTSGSSYEQYF. This rearrangement joins TRBV28 to TRBJ2-7, with 13 nucleotides matching TRBD2. Trimming at V came to 6 bases and at J to 4 bases, leaving 9 bases not matched to a gene. Per germline, CDR1 MDHEN and CDR2 SYDVKM. CDR3 size: 16 residues.